This TCR beta chain is from a study of CD8 T cells in Susac syndrome. Reverse transcription of about 0.45 to 1 ug RNA was performed with random hexamers. With immunoSEQ multiplex PCR, TCR beta CDR3 was amplified across 54 Vbeta and 13 Jbeta. TCRdb analysed the immunoSEQ multiplex PCR reads with MiXCR anew, one entry per CDR3 protein. The data contain 120,000 or so distinct CDR3 sequences, roughly 94% of them singletons. Germline trimming cut 6 bases from V and 5 bases from J; bases unmatched to any gene: 11. CDR1 is SNHLY and CDR2 is FYNNEI in the germline V gene. The CDR3 runs to 15 residues. CD8+ and CD4+ T cells from blood underwent TCR beta sequencing. As judged by recently defined diagnostic criteria, patients with Susac syndrome had definite or probable disease.

The V call is TRBV2, the J call TRBJ2-7; 9 positions agree with TRBD1. The sequenced sample was CD8+ T cells from PBMCs. This clonotype was sampled from a human donor with Susac syndrome. The CDR3 sequence: CASRAGTGSLHEQYF. The CDR3 DNA reads TGTGCCAGCAGGGCCGGGACAGGGAGTCTACACGAGCAGTACTTC.